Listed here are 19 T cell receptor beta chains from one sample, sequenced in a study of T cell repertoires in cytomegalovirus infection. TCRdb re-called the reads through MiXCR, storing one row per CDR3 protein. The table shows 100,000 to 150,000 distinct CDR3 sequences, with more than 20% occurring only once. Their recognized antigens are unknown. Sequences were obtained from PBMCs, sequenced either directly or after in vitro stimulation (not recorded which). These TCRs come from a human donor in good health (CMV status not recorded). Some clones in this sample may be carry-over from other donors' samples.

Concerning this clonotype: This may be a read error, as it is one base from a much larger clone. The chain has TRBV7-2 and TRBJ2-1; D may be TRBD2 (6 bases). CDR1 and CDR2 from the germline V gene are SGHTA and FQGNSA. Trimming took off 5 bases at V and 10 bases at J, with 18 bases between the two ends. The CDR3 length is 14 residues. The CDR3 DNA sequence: TGTGCCAGCAGCAGCCCGGGACTTCCGCTCGAGCAGTTCTTC. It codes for CASSSPGLPLEQFF.

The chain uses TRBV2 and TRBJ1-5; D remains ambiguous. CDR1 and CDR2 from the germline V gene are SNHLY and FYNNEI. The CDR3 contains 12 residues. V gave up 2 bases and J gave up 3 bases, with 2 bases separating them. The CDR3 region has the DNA TGTGCCAGCAGTGAACCCAATCAGCCCCAGCATTTT. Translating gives CASSEPNQPQHF.

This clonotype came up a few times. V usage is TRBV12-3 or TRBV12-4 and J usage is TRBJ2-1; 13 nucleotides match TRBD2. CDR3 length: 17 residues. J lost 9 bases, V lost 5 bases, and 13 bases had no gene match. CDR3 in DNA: TGTGCCAGCAGTCCGACCGCGGGGACTAGCGGGAATCGTGAGCAGTTCTTC. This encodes CASSPTAGTSGNREQFF.

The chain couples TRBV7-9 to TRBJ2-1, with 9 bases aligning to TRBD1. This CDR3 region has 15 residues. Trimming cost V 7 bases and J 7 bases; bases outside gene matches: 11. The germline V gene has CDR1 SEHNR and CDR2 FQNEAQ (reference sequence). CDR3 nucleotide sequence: TGTGCCAGCACCTCACCGGGACAGGGTGTAAATGAGCAGTTCTTC. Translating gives CASTSPGQGVNEQFF.

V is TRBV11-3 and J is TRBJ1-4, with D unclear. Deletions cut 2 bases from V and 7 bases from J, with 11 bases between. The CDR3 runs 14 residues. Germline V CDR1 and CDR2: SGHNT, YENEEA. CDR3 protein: CASSLPGRGEKLFF. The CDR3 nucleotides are TGTGCCAGCAGCTTACCAGGCCGTGGTGAAAAACTGTTTTTT.

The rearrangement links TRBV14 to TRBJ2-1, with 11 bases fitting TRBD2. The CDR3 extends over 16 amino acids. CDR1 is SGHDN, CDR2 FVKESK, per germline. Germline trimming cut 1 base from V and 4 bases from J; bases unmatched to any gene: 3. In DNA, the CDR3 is TGTGCCAGCAGCCAAGGGACTAGCGGGTTTTACAATGAGCAGTTCTTC. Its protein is CASSQGTSGFYNEQFF.

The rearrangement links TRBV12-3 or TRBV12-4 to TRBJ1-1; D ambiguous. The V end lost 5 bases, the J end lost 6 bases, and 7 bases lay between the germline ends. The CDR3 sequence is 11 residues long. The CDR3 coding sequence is TGTGCCAGCAGTCGAGCTTCTGAAGCTTTCTTT. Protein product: CASSRASEAFF.

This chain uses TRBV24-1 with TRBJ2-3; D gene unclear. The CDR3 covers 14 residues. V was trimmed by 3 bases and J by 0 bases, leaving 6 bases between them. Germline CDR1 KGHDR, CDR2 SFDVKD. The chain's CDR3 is CATSDPGSTDTQYF. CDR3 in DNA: TGTGCCACCAGTGATCCCGGGAGCACAGATACGCAGTATTTT.

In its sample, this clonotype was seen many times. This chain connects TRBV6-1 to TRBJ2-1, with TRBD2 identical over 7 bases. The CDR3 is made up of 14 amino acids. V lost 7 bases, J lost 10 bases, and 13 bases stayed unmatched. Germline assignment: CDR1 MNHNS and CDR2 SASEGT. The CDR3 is CASMGGGPVGEQFF. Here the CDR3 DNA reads TGTGCCAGCATGGGGGGAGGGCCGGTAGGGGAGCAGTTCTTC.

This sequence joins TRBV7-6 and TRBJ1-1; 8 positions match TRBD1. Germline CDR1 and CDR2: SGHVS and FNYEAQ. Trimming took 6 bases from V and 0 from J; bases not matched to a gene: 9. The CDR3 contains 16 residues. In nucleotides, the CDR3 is TGTGCCAGCAGTCCTGCAGGGGGCCGCATGAACACTGAAGCTTTCTTT. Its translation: CASSPAGGRMNTEAFF.

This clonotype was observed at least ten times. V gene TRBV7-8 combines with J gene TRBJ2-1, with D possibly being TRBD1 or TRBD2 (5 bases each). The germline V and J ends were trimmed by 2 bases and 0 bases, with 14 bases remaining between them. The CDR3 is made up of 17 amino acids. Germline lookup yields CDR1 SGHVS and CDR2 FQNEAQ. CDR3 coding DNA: TGTGCCAGCAGCTTATACCGGGACGAGAGCTCCTACAATGAGCAGTTCTTC. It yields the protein CASSLYRDESSYNEQFF.

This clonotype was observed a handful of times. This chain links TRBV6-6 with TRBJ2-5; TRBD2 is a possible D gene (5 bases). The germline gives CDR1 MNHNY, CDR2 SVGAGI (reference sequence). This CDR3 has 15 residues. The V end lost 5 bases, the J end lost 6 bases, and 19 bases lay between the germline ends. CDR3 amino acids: CASSPRDPPMKTQYF. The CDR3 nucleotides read TGTGCCAGCAGTCCCCGGGATCCTCCCATGAAGACCCAGTACTTC.

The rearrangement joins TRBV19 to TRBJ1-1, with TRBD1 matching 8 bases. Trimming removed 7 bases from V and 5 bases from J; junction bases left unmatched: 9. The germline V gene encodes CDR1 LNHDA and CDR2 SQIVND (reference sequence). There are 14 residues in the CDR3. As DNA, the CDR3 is TGTGCCAGTACCATACAGGGGGTTCATACTGAAGCTTTCTTT. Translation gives CASTIQGVHTEAFF.

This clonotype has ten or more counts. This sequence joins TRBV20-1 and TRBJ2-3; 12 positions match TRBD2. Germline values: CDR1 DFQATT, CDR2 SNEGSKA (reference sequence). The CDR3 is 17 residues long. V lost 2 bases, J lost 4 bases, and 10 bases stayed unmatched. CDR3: CSARRIASGRVSDTQYF. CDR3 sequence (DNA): TGCAGTGCTAGAAGAATCGCTAGCGGGAGGGTCTCAGATACGCAGTATTTT.

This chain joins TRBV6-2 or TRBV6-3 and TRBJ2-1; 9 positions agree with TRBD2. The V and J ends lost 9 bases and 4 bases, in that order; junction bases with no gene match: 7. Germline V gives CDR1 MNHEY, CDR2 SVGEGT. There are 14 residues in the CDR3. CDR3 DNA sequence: TGTGCCAGTACCGGGACTAGCCCATACAATGAGCAGTTCTTC. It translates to CASTGTSPYNEQFF.

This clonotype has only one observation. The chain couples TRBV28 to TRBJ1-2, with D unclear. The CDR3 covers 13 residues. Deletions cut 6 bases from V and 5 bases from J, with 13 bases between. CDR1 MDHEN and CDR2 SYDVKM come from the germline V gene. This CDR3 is CASRNALKYGYTF. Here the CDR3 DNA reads TGTGCCAGCAGAAACGCTCTTAAATATGGCTACACCTTC.

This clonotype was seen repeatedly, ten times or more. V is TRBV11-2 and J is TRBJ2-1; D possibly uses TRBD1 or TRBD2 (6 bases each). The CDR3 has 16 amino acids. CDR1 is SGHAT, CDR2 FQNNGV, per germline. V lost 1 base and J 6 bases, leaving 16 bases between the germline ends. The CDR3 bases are TGTGCCAGCAGCTTAGGGGGGGCGGGATCGCCCAATGAGCAGTTCTTC. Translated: CASSLGGAGSPNEQFF.

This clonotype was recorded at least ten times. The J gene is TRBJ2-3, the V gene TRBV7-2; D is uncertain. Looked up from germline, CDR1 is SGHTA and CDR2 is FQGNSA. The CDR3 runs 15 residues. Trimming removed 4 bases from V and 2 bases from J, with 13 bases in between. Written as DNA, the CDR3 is TGTGCCAGCAGCTCTAGTGGGGTGGACACAGATACGCAGTATTTT. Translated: CASSSSGVDTDTQYF.

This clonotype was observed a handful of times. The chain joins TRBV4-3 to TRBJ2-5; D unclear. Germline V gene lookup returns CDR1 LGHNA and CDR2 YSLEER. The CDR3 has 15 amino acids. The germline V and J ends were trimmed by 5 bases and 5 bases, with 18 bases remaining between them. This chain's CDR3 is CASSFGPPPGETQYF. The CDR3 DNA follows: TGCGCCAGCAGCTTCGGCCCCCCTCCTGGGGAGACCCAGTACTTC.